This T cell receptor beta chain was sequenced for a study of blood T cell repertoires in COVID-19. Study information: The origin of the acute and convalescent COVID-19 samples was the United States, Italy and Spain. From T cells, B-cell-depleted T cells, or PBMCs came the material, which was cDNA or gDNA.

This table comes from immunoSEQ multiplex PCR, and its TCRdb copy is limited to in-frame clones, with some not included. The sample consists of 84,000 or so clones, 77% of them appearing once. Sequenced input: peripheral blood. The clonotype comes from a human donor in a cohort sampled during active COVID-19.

CDR3 in amino acids: CASSFIAGGNTGELFF. The CDR3 coding sequence is TGCGCCAGCAGCTTTATAGCGGGGGGGAACACCGGGGAGCTGTTTTTT. The chain employs TRBV5-1 and TRBJ2-2; 10 bases are a match to TRBD2. CDR3 length: 16 amino acids. The germline V gene has CDR1 SGHRS and CDR2 YFSETQ. Trimming cost V 2 bases and J 1 base; bases outside gene matches: 2.